One and the same sample provided the 20 T cell receptor beta chains below, sequenced in a study of T cell repertoires in cytomegalovirus infection. Antigens of these TCRs are unknown. TCRdb used MiXCR to reprocess the reads, holding one entry per CDR3 protein. The sample includes a few hundred thousand distinct CDR3 sequences, just under 40% of them seen just once. Material: cultured PBMCs, obtained from culture after CMV antigen stimulation. The receptors were gathered from a human donor in good health (CMV status not recorded). Some clones in this sample may be carry-over from other donors' samples.

In this sample, this clonotype turned up a few times. CDR3 amino acids: CASTGRHSNQPQHF. The CDR3 DNA sequence: TGTGCCAGCACGGGCAGACATAGCAATCAGCCCCAGCATTTT. This chain links TRBV6-2 or TRBV6-3 with TRBJ1-5, with unresolved D. Trimming took 7 bases from V and 0 from J, leaving 10 bases between them. The CDR3 spans 14 residues. The germline gives CDR1 MNHEY, CDR2 SVGEGT.

This chain connects TRBV6-1 to TRBJ1-3; the D gene is possibly TRBD1 (6 bases). The CDR3 consists of 12 residues. V shed 10 bases and J shed 4 bases, with 11 bases lying between them. Germline CDR1 and CDR2: MNHNS and SASEGT. The chain's CDR3 is CATRTVGNTIYF. As DNA, the CDR3 is TGTGCCACGAGGACAGTCGGAAACACCATATATTTT.

The chain has TRBV6-6 and TRBJ1-2, with 9 bases fitting TRBD1. Germline trimming cut 7 bases from V and 8 bases from J; bases unmatched to any gene: 17. This CDR3 region has 16 residues. Germline loops: CDR1 MNHNY, CDR2 SVGAGI (reference sequence). The CDR3 DNA reads TGTGCCAGCATCAACTCAAGGACAGGGGATAAGGGGGGCTACACCTTC. Protein sequence: CASINSRTGDKGGYTF.

In this sample, this clonotype turned up many times. The chain couples TRBV7-2 to TRBJ2-7, with no clear D. The CDR3 has 14 residues. The ends were cut back, 4 bases at V and 0 bases at J, with 10 bases in the middle. The germline V gene has CDR1 SGHTA and CDR2 FQGNSA. The CDR3 sequence: CASSSRPSSYEQYF. The CDR3 DNA reads as TGTGCCAGCAGCTCAAGACCCAGCTCCTACGAGCAGTACTTC.

The chain carries TRBV19 and TRBJ2-4; 8 nucleotides line up with TRBD1. The CDR3 is made up of 15 amino acids. V gave up 5 bases and J gave up 8 bases; unmatched junction bases: 11. Per the germline V gene, CDR1 is LNHDA and CDR2 is SQIVND (reference sequence). This CDR3 is CASSARQGNQDIQYF. The CDR3 DNA reads as TGTGCCAGTAGTGCAAGACAGGGGAACCAGGACATTCAGTACTTC.

This sequence joins TRBV11-2 and TRBJ1-1; D is unresolved. The length of the CDR3 is 13 residues. Trimming pared 5 bases from V and 4 bases from J, leaving 11 bases between. The germline V gene has CDR1 SGHAT and CDR2 FQNNGV. The CDR3 DNA is TGTGCCAGCAGCCCCGACACGGGCACTGAAGCTTTCTTT. Protein: CASSPDTGTEAFF.

In this sample, this clonotype turned up many times. This rearrangement joins TRBV7-2 to TRBJ2-5, with 7 nucleotides matching TRBD2. This CDR3 has 13 residues. Germline CDR1 is SGHTA and CDR2 is FQGNSA. Trimming at V came to 5 bases and at J to 6 bases, leaving 6 bases not matched to a gene. The CDR3 DNA follows: TGTGCCAGCAGCCCCTGGGGGGGACAGACCCAGTACTTC. Its protein product is CASSPWGGQTQYF.

The V and J genes are TRBV7-2 and TRBJ2-5; 10 nucleotides align to TRBD2. Germline CDR1 SGHTA, CDR2 FQGNSA. The CDR3 runs to 13 residues. V gave up 6 bases and J gave up 5 bases; unmatched junction bases: 3. CDR3 bases: TGTGCCAGCAGAAGCGGGGGGGCGGAGACCCAGTACTTC. This translates into CASRSGGAETQYF.

This clonotype was observed a few times. J is TRBJ2-1 and V is TRBV7-9, with D possibly TRBD2 on 5 matching bases. The ends were cut back, 5 bases at V and 0 bases at J, with 23 bases in the middle. CDR3 length equals 19 residues. Germline CDR1 SEHNR, CDR2 FQNEAQ (reference sequence). CDR3 loop: CASSRGLEGSYGSYNEQFF. CDR3 sequence (DNA): TGTGCCAGCAGCAGAGGGCTAGAAGGCTCGTACGGCTCCTACAATGAGCAGTTCTTC.

The genes are TRBV12-5 and TRBJ1-2, with TRBD1 matching 7 bases. This CDR3 comprises 16 residues. The ends lost 3 bases at V and 3 bases at J; junction bases unmatched: 10. Germline values: CDR1 LGHNT, CDR2 FRNRAP. The CDR3 DNA sequence: TGTGCTAGTGGTTTCACAGGGGAGTCTTGGTACTATGGCTACACCTTC. This translates into CASGFTGESWYYGYTF.

This clonotype was observed a handful of times. The chain uses TRBV6-1 and TRBJ1-1; 8 positions match TRBD1. The CDR3 consists of 13 residues. Germline-derived CDR1 and CDR2 are MNHNS and SASEGT. Trimming removed 6 bases from V and 7 bases from J; junction bases left unmatched: 7. The CDR3 here is CASSRSGTGEAFF. As DNA, the CDR3 is TGTGCCAGCAGCAGATCCGGGACAGGTGAAGCTTTCTTT.

This chain uses TRBV7-2 with TRBJ1-5; 7 nucleotides align to TRBD1. V was pared by 4 bases and J by 1 base, with 4 bases of the junction left unmatched. The CDR3 spans 15 residues. Germline V gene data show CDR1 as SGHTA and CDR2 as FQGNSA. The CDR3 region is CASSSGQISNQPQHF. The CDR3 DNA follows: TGTGCCAGCAGCTCGGGACAGATAAGCAATCAGCCCCAGCATTTT.

This clonotype occurred a few times. V is TRBV7-9 and J is TRBJ2-7; TRBD1 aligns across 9 bases. Germline assignment: CDR1 SEHNR and CDR2 FQNEAQ (reference sequence). After removal of 5 bases from V and 8 bases from J, the junction contained 13 bases not matched to a gene. The CDR3 is 15 residues long. CDR3 region: CASSPGGTGLLKQYF. The CDR3 DNA is TGTGCCAGCAGCCCAGGAGGGACAGGGCTACTAAAGCAGTACTTC.

This sequence joins TRBV12-3 or TRBV12-4 and TRBJ1-2; 7 bases map to TRBD1. CDR3 size: 13 residues. V lost 4 bases and J lost 8; bases outside the gene matches: 7. CDR3 protein: CASSWTGRGGYTF. Here the CDR3 DNA reads TGTGCCAGCAGTTGGACAGGTCGCGGCGGCTACACCTTC.

V usage is TRBV5-4 and J usage is TRBJ2-1; unclear D gene. Per germline, CDR1 SGHNT and CDR2 YYREEE (reference sequence). The CDR3 contains 12 residues. With 3 bases removed from V and 6 bases from J, the gap between germline ends came to 7 bases. The CDR3: CASSSLPNEQFF. CDR3 DNA: TGTGCCAGCAGCTCCCTCCCCAATGAGCAGTTCTTC.

This clonotype was seen only a few times. The chain joins TRBV7-6 to TRBJ2-4; a possible D gene is TRBD2 (6 bases). V lost 4 bases, J lost 0 bases, and 10 bases lay in between. Germline CDR1 and CDR2: SGHVS and FNYEAQ. The CDR3 spans 15 residues. CDR3 region: CASSSTGLAKNIQYF. Written as DNA, the CDR3 is TGTGCCAGCAGCTCAACGGGACTAGCCAAAAACATTCAGTACTTC. Based on the CDR3 plus reference TRBV7-6 and TRBJ2-4, the full variable domain is GAGVSQSPRYKVTKRGQDVALRCDPISGHVSLYWYRQALGQGPEFLTYFNYEAQQDKSGLPNDRFSAERPEGSISTLTIQRTEQRDSAMYRCASSSTGLAKNIQYFGAGTRLSVL.

The rearrangement joins TRBV28 to TRBJ1-6, with D hard to call. V dropped 3 bases and J dropped 5 bases, with 5 bases sitting between them. CDR3 length: 13 residues. Germline assignment: CDR1 MDHEN and CDR2 SYDVKM. The CDR3 DNA sequence: TGTGCCAGCAGTTTTTACAATAATTCACCCCTCCACTTT. This codes for CASSFYNNSPLHF.

There are many counts of this clonotype. This chain links TRBV7-2 with TRBJ2-3, with D maybe TRBD2 (6 bases). The CDR3 has 12 residues. The V end lost 5 bases, the J end lost 4 bases, and 7 bases lay between the germline ends. The germline gives CDR1 SGHTA, CDR2 FQGNSA. CDR3 in amino acids: CASSPGADTQYF. The CDR3 region has the DNA TGTGCCAGCAGCCCGGGGGCAGATACGCAGTATTTT.

This clonotype was seen a single time. The chain couples TRBV29-1 to TRBJ2-1; the D is unclear. V was trimmed by 7 bases and J by 10 bases, leaving 14 bases between them. Per germline, CDR1 SQVTM and CDR2 ANQGSEA. The CDR3 runs to 11 residues. CDR3: CSALGLVEQFF. The CDR3 bases are TGCAGCGCCCTAGGGTTGGTCGAGCAGTTCTTC.

The V and J genes are TRBV7-9 and TRBJ1-2; possibly TRBD1 for D (5 bases). The germline V gene encodes CDR1 SEHNR and CDR2 FQNEAQ (reference sequence). The CDR3 has 16 amino acids. Between the trimmed V and J ends, which lost 4 bases and 2 bases, there was a span of 17 bases. The CDR3 sequence: CASSSGAQLWNYGYTF. CDR3 DNA sequence: TGTGCCAGCAGCTCCGGGGCCCAACTATGGAACTATGGCTACACCTTC.